A selection of T cell receptor beta chains follows, all from one sample in a study of blood T cell repertoires in COVID-19. Libraries were prepared by immunoSEQ multiplex PCR; TCRdb keeps only in-frame clonotypes and omits some of them. The sample lists 130,000 or so clones; roughly four fifths were seen once. Sequenced sample: PBMCs or T cells enriched from blood (not recorded which). The receptors originated from a man aged 25 to 45 who had recovered from COVID-19. Each CDR3 is given with its conserved first and last residue. D genes are given only for firm matches. Clone size, where shown, is once, few, many, or a class for clones that have expanded.

NA | TRBJ1-1 | TRBD1 | TRBV6-1 | CASSAPGTGWATEAFF | TGTGCCAGCAGTGCCCCCGGGACAGGGTGGGCCACTGAAGCTTTCTTT
NA | TRBJ2-3 | NA | TRBV15 | CATSRGERDTQYF | TGTGCCACCAGCAGGGGCGAAAGGGATACGCAGTATTTT
NA | TRBJ1-4 | NA | TRBV7-9 | CASSHGDKASEKLFF | TGTGCCAGCAGCCACGGGGACAAGGCCTCTGAAAAACTGTTTTTT
few | TRBJ1-5 | NA | TRBV19 | CASSEQQQPQHF | TGTGCCAGTAGTGAACAGCAGCAGCCCCAGCATTTT
NA | TRBJ1-2 | NA | TRBV6-5 | CASSPGNYGYTF | TGTGCCAGCAGTCCAGGGAACTATGGCTACACCTTC
once | TRBJ1-6 | TRBD1 | TRBV5-1 | CASSEGQTNSPLHF | TGCGCCAGCAGCGAGGGACAGACAAATTCACCCCTCCACTTT
once | TRBJ2-1 | TRBD2 | TRBV27 | CASSSGLAGGDEQFF | TGTGCCAGCAGTTCTGGACTAGCGGGAGGGGATGAGCAGTTCTTC
NA | TRBJ1-5 | NA | TRBV3-1/TRBV3-2 | CASSQWAPGSNQPQHF | TGTGCCAGCAGCCAATGGGCCCCCGGAAGTAATCAGCCCCAGCATTTT
NA | TRBJ1-3 | TRBD1 | TRBV9 | CASSARIGQDVSGNTIYF | TGTGCCAGCAGCGCCCGAATAGGACAGGACGTCTCTGGAAACACCATATATTTT
NA | TRBJ2-2 | TRBD1 | TRBV7-9 | CASSSGQVTGELFF | TGTGCCAGCAGCTCCGGACAGGTAACCGGGGAGCTGTTTTTT
NA | TRBJ1-1 | NA | TRBV6-5 | CASSYSGGRRSEAFF | TGTGCCAGCAGTTACTCGGGGGGGCGTAGGTCTGAAGCTTTCTTT
few | TRBJ2-7 | NA | TRBV10-2 | CASSSGFRVRGEQYF | TGCGCCAGCAGTTCGGGGTTTCGCGTCCGAGGCGAGCAGTACTTC
NA | TRBJ2-5 | NA | TRBV27 | CASSSHRTTATETQYF | TGTGCCAGCAGTTCCCACCGGACTACCGCGACGGAGACCCAGTACTTC
NA | TRBJ1-2 | TRBD1 | TRBV5-1 | CASSTGQNYGYTF | TGCGCCAGCAGCACGGGACAGAACTATGGCTACACCTTC
NA | TRBJ2-5 | NA | TRBV14 | CASSQLGQQETQYF | TGTGCCAGCAGCCAACTGGGGCAACAAGAGACCCAGTACTTC
NA | TRBJ1-1 | NA | TRBV7-2 | CASSQARGRTEAFF | TGTGCCAGCAGCCAGGCAAGGGGTAGAACTGAAGCTTTCTTT
NA | TRBJ1-2 | TRBD1 | TRBV28 | CASSSSRTGSYGYTF | TGTGCCAGCAGTTCGAGTCGGACAGGGAGTTATGGCTACACCTTC
NA | TRBJ1-5 | NA | TRBV19 | CASNPRGVGGVGNQPQHF | TGTGCCAGCAACCCCCGAGGGGTAGGGGGGGTTGGCAATCAGCCCCAGCATTTT
NA | TRBJ1-3 | NA | TRBV2 | CASSDQGALFSSGNTIYF | TGTGCCAGCAGTGATCAAGGGGCCCTCTTCAGCTCTGGAAACACCATATATTTT
NA | TRBJ1-2 | NA | TRBV6-1 | CASSDGDTYGYTF | TGTGCCAGCAGTGACGGTGATACGTATGGCTACACCTTC
few | TRBJ1-2 | TRBD1 | TRBV7-9 | CASSSDRVGYTF | TGTGCCAGCAGCTCAGACAGGGTCGGCTACACCTTC
NA | TRBJ1-1 | TRBD1 | TRBV6-2/TRBV6-3 | CASSYLTRQGRTEAFF | TGTGCCAGCAGTTACCTAACCCGACAGGGGAGGACTGAAGCTTTCTTT
NA | TRBJ1-1 | NA | TRBV6-5 | CASSYARGNTEAFF | TGTGCCAGCAGTTACGCCAGGGGGAACACTGAAGCTTTCTTT
NA | TRBJ2-1 | TRBD2 | TRBV9 | CASSVGGGSYNEQFF | TGTGCCAGCAGCGTAGGCGGGGGCTCCTACAATGAGCAGTTCTTC
NA | TRBJ2-5 | NA | TRBV11-2 | CASRSEEEGWETQYF | TGTGCCAGCAGAAGCGAGGAAGAGGGCTGGGAGACCCAGTACTTC
NA | TRBJ1-2 | TRBD1 | TRBV27 | CASSSTGQDVWGYTF | TGTGCCAGCAGTTCTACGGGACAGGATGTCTGGGGCTACACCTTC
NA | TRBJ2-2 | TRBD1 | TRBV7-7 | CASSRDRGNTGELFF | TGTGCTAGCAGCCGGGACAGGGGTAACACCGGGGAGCTGTTTTTT